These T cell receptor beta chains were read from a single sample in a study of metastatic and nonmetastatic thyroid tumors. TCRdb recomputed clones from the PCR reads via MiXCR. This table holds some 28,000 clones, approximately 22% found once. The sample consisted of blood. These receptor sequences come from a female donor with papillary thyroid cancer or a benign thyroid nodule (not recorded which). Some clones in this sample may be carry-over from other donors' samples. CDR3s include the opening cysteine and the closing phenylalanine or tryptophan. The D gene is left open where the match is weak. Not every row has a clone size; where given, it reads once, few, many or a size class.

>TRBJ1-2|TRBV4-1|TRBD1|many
TGCGCCAGCAGCCAAGGAACAGGGGTGGCGGATGGCTACACCTTC
CASSQGTGVADGYTF
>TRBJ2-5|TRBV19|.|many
TGTGCCAGTAGCATACAAGGCGGGGCCACGTTTGGGGAGACCCAGTACTTC
CASSIQGGATFGETQYF
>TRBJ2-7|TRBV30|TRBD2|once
TGTGCCGGCGGGAGGGCCGTTGTGAACGAGCAGTACTTC
CAGGRAVVNEQYF
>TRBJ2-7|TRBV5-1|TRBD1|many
TGCGCCAGCAGCTTGGCTGGGGACAGGGGAGGTGAGCAGTACTTC
CASSLAGDRGGEQYF
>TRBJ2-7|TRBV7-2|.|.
TGTGCCAGCAGTTACCATGACAGGACCTACGAGCAGTACTTC
CASSYHDRTYEQYF
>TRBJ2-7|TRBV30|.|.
TGTGCCTGGAGTGTAGGGGCGGGGGCACAATACGAGCAGTACTTC
CAWSVGAGAQYEQYF
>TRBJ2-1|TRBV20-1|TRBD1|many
TGCAGTGCAACGCCAGGGGGCCGTCACAATGAGCAGTTCTTC
CSATPGGRHNEQFF
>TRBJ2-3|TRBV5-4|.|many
TGTGCCAGCTCCTCGGAGGGCGGGGATACGCAGTATTTT
CASSSEGGDTQYF
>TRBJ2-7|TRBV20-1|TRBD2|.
TGCAGTGCTAGATTACTAGCGGGAGGAGATAAAGGCGAGCAGTACTTC
CSARLLAGGDKGEQYF
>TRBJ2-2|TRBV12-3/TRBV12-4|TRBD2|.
TGTGCCAGCAGTTTGGAGGTAGCGGGTTCCAGGGATCTGTTTTTT
CASSLEVAGSRDLFF
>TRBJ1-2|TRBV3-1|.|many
TGTGCCAGCAGCACGAGGCAGGGGAATGGCTACACCTTC
CASSTRQGNGYTF
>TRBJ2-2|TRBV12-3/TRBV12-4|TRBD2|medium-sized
TGTGCCAGCAGCCCTAGCGGGATCAACACCGGGGAGCTGTTTTTT
CASSPSGINTGELFF
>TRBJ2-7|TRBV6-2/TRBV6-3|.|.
TGTGCCAGCAGTTACAGGCAGTCCTACGAGCAGTACTTC
CASSYRQSYEQYF
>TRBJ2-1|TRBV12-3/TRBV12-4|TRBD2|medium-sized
TGTGCCAGCAGTTTAACTAGCGGGAGTTACAATGAGCAGTTCTTC
CASSLTSGSYNEQFF
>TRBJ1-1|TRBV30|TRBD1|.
TGTGCCTGGAGTGTACAGGGGGGGTTTACTGAAGCTTTCTTT
CAWSVQGGFTEAFF
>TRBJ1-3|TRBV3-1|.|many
TGTGCCAGCACAGGGATGTCTGGAAACACCATATATTTT
CASTGMSGNTIYF
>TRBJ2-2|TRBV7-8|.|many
TGTGCCACCGAACGGGGAAGATACACCGGGGAGCTGTTTTTT
CATERGRYTGELFF
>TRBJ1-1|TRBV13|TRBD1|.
TGTGCCAGCAGCTCGACAGGGGAGATGAACACTGAAGCTTTCTTT
CASSSTGEMNTEAFF
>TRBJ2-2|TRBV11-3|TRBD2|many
TGTGCCAGCAGCTTAGGTTTTATGCTAGCGGGGGGCAACACCGGGGAGCTGTTTTTT
CASSLGFMLAGGNTGELFF
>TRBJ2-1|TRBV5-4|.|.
TGTGCCAGCAGCTTGAGCTCGCCCGAGTACTACAATGAGCAGTTCTTC
CASSLSSPEYYNEQFF
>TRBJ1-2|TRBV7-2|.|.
TGTGCCAGAAGACCGAACAGTATACATAGGGATGGCTACACCTTC
CARRPNSIHRDGYTF
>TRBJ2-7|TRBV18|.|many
TGTGCCAGCTCCTCCGGGACGGGAGCCTACGAGCAGTACTTC
CASSSGTGAYEQYF
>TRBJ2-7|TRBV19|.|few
TGTGCCAGTAGTACGGGCCGGACGGTCTACGAGCAGTACTTC
CASSTGRTVYEQYF
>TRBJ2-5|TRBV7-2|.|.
TGTGCCAGCAGCCTGGTTGGTCAGGAGACCCAGTACTTC
CASSLVGQETQYF
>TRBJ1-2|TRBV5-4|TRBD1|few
TGTGCCAGCAGCTTAATCGGAGGGGGCAACTATGGCTACACCTTC
CASSLIGGGNYGYTF
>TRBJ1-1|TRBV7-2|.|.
TGTGCCAGCAGCTTTAGGGGGGGGATCAATGAAGCTTTCTTT
CASSFRGGINEAFF
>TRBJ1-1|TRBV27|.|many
TGTGCCAGTCTCGGGAGGGGTATGAACACTGAAGCTTTCTTT
CASLGRGMNTEAFF
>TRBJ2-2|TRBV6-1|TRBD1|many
TGTGCCAGCACATCACAGGGGTACCTGAACACCGGGGAGCTGTTTTTT
CASTSQGYLNTGELFF
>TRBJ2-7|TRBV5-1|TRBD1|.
TGCGCCAGCAGGGACGGGACAGGGATGGGCGAGCAGTACTTC
CASRDGTGMGEQYF
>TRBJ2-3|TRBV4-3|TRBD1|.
TGCGCCAGCAGCCAAGATGGGACAGGGGGAGATAAGAAGTATTTT
CASSQDGTGGDKKYF
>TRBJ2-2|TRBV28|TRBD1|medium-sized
TGTGCCAGCAGTACCATGACAGGGGGGTACACCGGGGAGCTGTTTTTT
CASSTMTGGYTGELFF
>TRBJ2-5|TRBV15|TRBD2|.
TGTGCCACCCGGACTAGCGGAGTAGAGACCCAGTACTTC
CATRTSGVETQYF
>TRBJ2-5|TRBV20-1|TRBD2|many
TGCAGTGCAATACGTAGCGGGGGGGCCGGAGAGACCCAGTACTTC
CSAIRSGGAGETQYF
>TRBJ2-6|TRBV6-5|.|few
TGTGCCAGCAGTCTTTGGGCTCCCTCTGGGGCCAACGTCCTGACTTTC
CASSLWAPSGANVLTF
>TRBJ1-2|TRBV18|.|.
TGTGCCAGCTCACCACGGTCTGAGGAACTATACGGCTACACCTTC
CASSPRSEELYGYTF
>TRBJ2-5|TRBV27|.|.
TGTGCCAGCCGACAGGGGGCATGGACTAGCGGAATTGTGTACCAAGAGACCCAGTACTTC
CASRQGAWTSGIVYQETQYF
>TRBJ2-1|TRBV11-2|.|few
TGTGCCAGCAGCTTAGCCGGGTTCCGCCCTAGCAATGAGCAGTTCTTC
CASSLAGFRPSNEQFF
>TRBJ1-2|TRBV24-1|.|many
TGTGCCACCAGTAGTCTTGGCTATGGCTACACCTTC
CATSSLGYGYTF
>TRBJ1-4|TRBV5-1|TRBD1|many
TGCGCCAGCAGCGGGACAGGGAGCAGAAATGAAAAACTGTTTTTT
CASSGTGSRNEKLFF
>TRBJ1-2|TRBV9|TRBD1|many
TGTGCCAGCAGCGTAGGGGACAGGGGTGTCGGCTACACCTTC
CASSVGDRGVGYTF
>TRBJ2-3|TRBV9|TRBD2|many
TGTGCCAGCAGCGTAGGGGGGGGTACGCAGTATTTT
CASSVGGGTQYF
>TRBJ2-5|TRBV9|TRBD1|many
TGTGCCAGCAGCGCGACAGGGGGAACCCAAGAGACCCAGTACTTC
CASSATGGTQETQYF
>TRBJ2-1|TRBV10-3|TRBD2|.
TGTGCCATCAGTGAACCACTAGCGGGAGGGGTGGATAAGCATTTCTTC
CAISEPLAGGVDKHFF
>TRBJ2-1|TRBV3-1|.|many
TGTGCCAGCAGCCAAGGGTCAGGGTATGACCTAATGAGCTCCTTCTTC
CASSQGSGYDLMSSFF
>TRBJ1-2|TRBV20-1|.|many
TGCAGTGCTAGAGATTCTTCTAAAGGGGACGATGGCTACACCTTC
CSARDSSKGDDGYTF
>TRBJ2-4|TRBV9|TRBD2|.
TGTGCCAGCAGCGTAGGGGTAGCGGGGAGGAACATTCAGTACTTC
CASSVGVAGRNIQYF
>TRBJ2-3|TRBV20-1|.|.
TGCAGCGCCCGACGGGAAAGCACAGATACGCAGTATTTT
CSARRESTDTQYF
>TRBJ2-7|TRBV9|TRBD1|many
TGTGCCAGCAGCGCCGGTCTACAGGGGAGCCACGAGCAGTACTTC
CASSAGLQGSHEQYF
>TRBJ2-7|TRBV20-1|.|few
TGCAGTGCTATAGGGACCATCTCCTACGAGCAGTACTTC
CSAIGTISYEQYF
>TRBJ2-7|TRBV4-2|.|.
TGTGCCAGCAGCCAAGGAGCGGAAGGACCCGAGCAGTACTTC
CASSQGAEGPEQYF
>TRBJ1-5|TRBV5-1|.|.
TGCGCCAGCAGCCCCGGGGGCCGCAATCAGCCCCAGCATTTT
CASSPGGRNQPQHF
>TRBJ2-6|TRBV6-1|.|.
TGTGCCAGCAGGGAAGGGTCTCATGGGGCCAACGTCCTGACTTTC
CASREGSHGANVLTF
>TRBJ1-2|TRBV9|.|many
TGTGCCAGCAGCCAAATTTCAGCCCTTAACTATGGCTACACCTTC
CASSQISALNYGYTF
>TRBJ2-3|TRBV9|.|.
TGTGCCAGCGCAGTGTCGGGCACAGATACGCAGTATTTT
CASAVSGTDTQYF